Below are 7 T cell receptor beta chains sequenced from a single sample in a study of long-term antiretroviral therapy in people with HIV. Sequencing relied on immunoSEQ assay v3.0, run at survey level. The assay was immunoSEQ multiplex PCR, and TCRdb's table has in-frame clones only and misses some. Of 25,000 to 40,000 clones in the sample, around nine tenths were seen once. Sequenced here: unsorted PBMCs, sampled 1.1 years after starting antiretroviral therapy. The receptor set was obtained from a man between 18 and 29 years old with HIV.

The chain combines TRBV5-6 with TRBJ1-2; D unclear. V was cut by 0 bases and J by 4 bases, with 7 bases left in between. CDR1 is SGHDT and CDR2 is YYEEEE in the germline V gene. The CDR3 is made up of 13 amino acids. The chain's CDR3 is CASSLGSTYGYTF. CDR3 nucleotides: TGTGCCAGCAGCTTGGGATCGACCTATGGCTACACCTTC.

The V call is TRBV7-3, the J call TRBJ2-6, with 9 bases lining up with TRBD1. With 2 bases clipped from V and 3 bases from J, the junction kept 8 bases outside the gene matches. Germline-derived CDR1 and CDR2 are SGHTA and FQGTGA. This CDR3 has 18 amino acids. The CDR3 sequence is CASSLLGTGNVGANVLTF. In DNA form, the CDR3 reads TGTGCCAGCAGCTTATTGGGGACAGGGAATGTTGGGGCCAACGTCCTGACTTTC.

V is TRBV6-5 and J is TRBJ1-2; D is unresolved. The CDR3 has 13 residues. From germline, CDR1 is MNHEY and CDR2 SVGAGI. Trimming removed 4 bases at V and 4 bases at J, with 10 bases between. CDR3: CASSSLQSYGYTF. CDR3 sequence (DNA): TGTGCCAGCAGTTCCTTACAGAGCTATGGCTACACCTTC.

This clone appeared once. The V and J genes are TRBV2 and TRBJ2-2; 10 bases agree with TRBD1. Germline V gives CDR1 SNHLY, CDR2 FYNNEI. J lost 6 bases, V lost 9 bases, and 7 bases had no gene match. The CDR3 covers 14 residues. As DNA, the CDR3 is TGTGCCAGTTTGGGGACAGGGGTGGCCGGGGAGCTGTTTTTT. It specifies CASLGTGVAGELFF.

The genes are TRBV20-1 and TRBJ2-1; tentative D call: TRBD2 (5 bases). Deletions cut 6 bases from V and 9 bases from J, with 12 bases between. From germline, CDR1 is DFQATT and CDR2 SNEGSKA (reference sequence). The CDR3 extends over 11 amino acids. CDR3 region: CSAPPEVEQFF. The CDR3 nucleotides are TGCAGTGCCCCCCCGGAGGTTGAGCAGTTCTTC.

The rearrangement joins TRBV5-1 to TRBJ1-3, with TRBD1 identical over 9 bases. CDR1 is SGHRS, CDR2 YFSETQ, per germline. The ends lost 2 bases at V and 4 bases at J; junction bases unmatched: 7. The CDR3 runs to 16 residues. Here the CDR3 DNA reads TGCGCCAGCAGCTTCGGTCCCGGGACAGGGGGAAACACCATATATTTT. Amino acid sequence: CASSFGPGTGGNTIYF.

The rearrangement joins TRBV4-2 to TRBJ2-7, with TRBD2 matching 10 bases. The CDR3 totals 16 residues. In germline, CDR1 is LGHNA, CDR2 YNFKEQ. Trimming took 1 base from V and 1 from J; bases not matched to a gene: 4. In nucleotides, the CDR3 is TGTGCCAGCAGCCAAGGTCTAGCGGGAGAGTCCTACGAGCAGTACTTC. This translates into CASSQGLAGESYEQYF.